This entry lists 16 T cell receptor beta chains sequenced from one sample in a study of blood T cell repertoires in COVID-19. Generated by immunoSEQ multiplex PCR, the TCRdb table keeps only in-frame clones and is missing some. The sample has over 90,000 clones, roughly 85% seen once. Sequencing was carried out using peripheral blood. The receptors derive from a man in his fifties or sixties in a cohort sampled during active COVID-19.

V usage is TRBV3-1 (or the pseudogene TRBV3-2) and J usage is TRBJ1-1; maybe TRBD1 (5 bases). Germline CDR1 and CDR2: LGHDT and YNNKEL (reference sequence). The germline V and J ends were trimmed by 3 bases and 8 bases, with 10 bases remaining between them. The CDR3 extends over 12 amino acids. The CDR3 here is CASSQSRGEAFF. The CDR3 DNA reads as TGTGCCAGCAGCCAGTCAAGGGGAGAAGCTTTCTTT.

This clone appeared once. CDR3 amino acids: CASRYSLAGSQETQYF. The CDR3, as DNA: TGCGCCAGCCGATACTCATTAGCGGGGAGCCAAGAGACCCAGTACTTC. The rearrangement joins TRBV5-1 to TRBJ2-5; 8 bases are shared with TRBD2. Trimming cost V 7 bases and J 1 base; bases outside gene matches: 12. Germline V gene data show CDR1 as SGHRS and CDR2 as YFSETQ. The CDR3 spans 16 residues.

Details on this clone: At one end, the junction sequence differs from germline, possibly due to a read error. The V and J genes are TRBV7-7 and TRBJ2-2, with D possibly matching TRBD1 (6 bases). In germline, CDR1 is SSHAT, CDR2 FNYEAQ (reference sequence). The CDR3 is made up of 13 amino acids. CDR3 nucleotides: TGTGCTAGCAGCCCTCGGACAGCCGGGGAGCTGTTTTTT. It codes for CASSPRTAGELFF. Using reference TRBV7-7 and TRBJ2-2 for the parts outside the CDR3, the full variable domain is GAGVSQSPRYKVTKRGQDVTLRCDPISSHATLYWYQQALGQGPEFLTYFNYEAQPDKSGLPSDRFSAERPEGSISTLTIQRTEQRDSAMYRCASSPRTAGELFFGEGSRLTVL.

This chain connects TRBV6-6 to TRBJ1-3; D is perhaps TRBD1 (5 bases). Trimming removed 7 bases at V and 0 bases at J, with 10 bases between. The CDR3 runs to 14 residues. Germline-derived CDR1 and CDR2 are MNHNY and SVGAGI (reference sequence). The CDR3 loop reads CASTQTVSGNTIYF. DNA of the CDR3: TGTGCCAGCACCCAGACAGTCTCTGGAAACACCATATATTTT.

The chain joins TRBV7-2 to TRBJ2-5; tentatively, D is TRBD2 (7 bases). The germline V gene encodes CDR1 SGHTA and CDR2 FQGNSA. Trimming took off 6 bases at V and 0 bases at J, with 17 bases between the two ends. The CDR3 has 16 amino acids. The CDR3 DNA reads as TGTGCCAGCAGTTTAATCCGGCGGGGGCACCAAGAGACCCAGTACTTC. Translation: CASSLIRRGHQETQYF. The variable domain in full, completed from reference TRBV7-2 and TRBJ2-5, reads GAGVSQSPSNKVTEKGKDVELRCDPISGHTALYWYRQSLGQGLEFLIYFQGNSAPDKSGLPSDRFSAERTGGSVSTLTIQRTQQEDSAVYLCASSLIRRGHQETQYFGPGTRLLVL.

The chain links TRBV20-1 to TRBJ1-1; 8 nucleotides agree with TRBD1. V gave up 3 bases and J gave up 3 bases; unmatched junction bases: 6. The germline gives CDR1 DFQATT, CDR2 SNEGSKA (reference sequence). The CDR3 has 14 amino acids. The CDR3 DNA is TGCAGTGCTAGTGCAGGGGGCCCTTACACTGAAGCTTTCTTT. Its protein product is CSASAGGPYTEAFF.

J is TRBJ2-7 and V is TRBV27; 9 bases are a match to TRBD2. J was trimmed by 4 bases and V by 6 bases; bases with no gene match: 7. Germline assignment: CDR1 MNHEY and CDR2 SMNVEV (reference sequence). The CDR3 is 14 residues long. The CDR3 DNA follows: TGTGCCAGCAGGCTGGGGGCGGGGGGGTACGAGCAGTACTTC. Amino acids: CASRLGAGGYEQYF.

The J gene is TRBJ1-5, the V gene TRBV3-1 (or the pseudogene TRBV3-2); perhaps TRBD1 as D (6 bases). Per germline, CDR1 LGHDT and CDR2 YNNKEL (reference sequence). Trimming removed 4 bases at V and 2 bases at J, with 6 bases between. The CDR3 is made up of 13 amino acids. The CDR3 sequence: CASSRTGNQPQHF. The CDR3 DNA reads TGTGCCAGCAGCCGGACAGGCAATCAGCCCCAGCATTTT.

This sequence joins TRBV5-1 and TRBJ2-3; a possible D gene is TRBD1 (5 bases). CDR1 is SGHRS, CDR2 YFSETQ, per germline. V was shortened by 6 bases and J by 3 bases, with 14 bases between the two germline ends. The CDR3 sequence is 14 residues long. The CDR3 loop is CASTSLGQTDTQYF. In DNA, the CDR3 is TGCGCCAGCACTAGTTTGGGGCAAACAGATACGCAGTATTTT.

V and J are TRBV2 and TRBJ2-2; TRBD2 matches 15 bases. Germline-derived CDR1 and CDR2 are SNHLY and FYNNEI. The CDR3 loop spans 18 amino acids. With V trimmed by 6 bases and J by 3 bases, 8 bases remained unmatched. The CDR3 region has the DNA TGTGCCAGCAGGGACGGACTAGCGGGGGGGAGATACACCGGGGAGCTGTTTTTT. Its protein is CASRDGLAGGRYTGELFF.

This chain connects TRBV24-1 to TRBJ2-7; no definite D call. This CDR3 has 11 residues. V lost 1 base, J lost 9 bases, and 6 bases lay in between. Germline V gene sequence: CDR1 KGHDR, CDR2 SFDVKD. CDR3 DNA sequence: TGTGCCACCAGTGATTTACGGTTGCAGTACTTC. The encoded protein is CATSDLRLQYF.

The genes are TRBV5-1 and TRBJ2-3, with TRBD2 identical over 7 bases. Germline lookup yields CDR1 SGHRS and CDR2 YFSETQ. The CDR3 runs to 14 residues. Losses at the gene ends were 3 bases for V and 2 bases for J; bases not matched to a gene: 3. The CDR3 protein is CASSSGLVTDTQYF. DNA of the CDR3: TGCGCCAGCAGCTCCGGACTAGTCACAGATACGCAGTATTTT.

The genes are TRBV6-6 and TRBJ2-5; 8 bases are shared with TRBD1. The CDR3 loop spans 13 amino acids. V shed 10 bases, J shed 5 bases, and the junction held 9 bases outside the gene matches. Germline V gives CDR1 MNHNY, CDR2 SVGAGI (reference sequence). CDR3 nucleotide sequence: TGTGCCACCACGACAGGGGCGGTCGAGACCCAGTACTTC. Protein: CATTTGAVETQYF.

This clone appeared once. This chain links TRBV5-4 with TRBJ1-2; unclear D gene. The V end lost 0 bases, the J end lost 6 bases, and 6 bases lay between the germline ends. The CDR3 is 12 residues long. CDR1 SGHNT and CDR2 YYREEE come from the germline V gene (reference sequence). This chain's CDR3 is CASSLDRNGYTF. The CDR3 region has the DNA TGTGCCAGCAGCTTGGATCGTAATGGCTACACCTTC.

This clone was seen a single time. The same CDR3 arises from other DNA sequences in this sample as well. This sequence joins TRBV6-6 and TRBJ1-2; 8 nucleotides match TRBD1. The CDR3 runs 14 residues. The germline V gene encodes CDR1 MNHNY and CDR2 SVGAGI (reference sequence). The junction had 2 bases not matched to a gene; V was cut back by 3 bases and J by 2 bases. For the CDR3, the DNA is TGTGCCAGCAGTTATAGACAGGGGAACTATGGCTACACCTTC. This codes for CASSYRQGNYGYTF.

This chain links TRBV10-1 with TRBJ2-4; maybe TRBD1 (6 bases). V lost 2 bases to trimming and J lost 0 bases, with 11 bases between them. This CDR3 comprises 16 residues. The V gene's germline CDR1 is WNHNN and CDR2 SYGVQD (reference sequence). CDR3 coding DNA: TGCGCCAGCAGTGAGGGGGACATCTTAGCCAAAAACATTCAGTACTTC. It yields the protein CASSEGDILAKNIQYF.